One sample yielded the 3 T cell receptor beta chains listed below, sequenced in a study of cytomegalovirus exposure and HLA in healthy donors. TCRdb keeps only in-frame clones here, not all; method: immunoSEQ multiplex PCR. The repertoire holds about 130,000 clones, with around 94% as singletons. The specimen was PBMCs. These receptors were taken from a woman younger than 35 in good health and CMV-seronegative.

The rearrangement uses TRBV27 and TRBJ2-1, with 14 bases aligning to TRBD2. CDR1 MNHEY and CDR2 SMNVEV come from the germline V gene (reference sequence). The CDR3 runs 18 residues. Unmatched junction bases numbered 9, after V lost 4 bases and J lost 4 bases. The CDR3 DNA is TGTGCCAGCAGTTCGGGACTAGCGGGGGCCCTGGGGTACAATGAGCAGTTCTTC. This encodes CASSSGLAGALGYNEQFF.

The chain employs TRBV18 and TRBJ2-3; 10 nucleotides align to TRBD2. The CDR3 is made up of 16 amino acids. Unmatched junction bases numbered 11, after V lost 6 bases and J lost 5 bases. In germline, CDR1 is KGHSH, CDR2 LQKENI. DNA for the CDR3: TGTGCCAGCTCGCCTTCGAGCGGGAGGGCCGGAGATACGCAGTATTTT. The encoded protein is CASSPSSGRAGDTQYF.

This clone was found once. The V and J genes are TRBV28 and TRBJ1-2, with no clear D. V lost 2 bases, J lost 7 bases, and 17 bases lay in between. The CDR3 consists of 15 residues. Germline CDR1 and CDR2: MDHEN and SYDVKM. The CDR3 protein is CASSLGSAGVLGYTF. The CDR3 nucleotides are TGTGCCAGCAGTTTAGGGTCCGCTGGAGTCCTTGGCTACACCTTC.